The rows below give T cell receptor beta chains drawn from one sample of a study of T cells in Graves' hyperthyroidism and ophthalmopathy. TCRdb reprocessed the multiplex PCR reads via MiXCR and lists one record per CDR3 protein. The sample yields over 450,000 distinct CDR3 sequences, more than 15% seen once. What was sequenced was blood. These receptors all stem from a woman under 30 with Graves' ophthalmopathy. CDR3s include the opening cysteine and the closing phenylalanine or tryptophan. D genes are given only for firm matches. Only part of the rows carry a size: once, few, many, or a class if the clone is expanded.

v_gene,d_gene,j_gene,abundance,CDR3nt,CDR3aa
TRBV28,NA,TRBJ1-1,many,TGTGCCAGCAGTTTACAGGGAACGAACACTGAAGCTTTCTTT,CASSLQGTNTEAFF
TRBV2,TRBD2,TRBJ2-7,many,TGTGCCAGCAGTACCCGGGACTACTACGAGCAGTACTTC,CASSTRDYYEQYF
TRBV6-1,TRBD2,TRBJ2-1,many,TGTGCCAGCAGTTATGACGGGACTAGCTCCTACAATGAGCAGTTCTTC,CASSYDGTSSYNEQFF
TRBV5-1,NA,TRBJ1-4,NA,TGCGCCAGCAGCCTGGGCCGCCGGGGTAATGAAAAACTGTTTTTT,CASSLGRRGNEKLFF
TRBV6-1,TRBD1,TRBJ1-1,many,TGTGCCAGCAGTACACAGGGGTCTGAAGCTTTCTTT,CASSTQGSEAFF
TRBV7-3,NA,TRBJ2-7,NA,TGTGCCAGCAGCTTGGGGGACGGGAACTACGAGCAGTACTTC,CASSLGDGNYEQYF
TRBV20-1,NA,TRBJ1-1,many,TGCAGTGCTAGAGTCTCCGGGACGGGAAACACTGAAGCTTTCTTT,CSARVSGTGNTEAFF
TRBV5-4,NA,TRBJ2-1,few,TGTGCCAGCAGCGCCTTGGGGCCGGGGGACGATGAGCAGTTCTTC,CASSALGPGDDEQFF
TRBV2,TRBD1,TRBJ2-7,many,TGTGCCAGCATTTTAGGACAGGGGGCTGGAGAGCAGTACTTC,CASILGQGAGEQYF
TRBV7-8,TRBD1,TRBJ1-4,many,TGTGCCAGCAGCTTAGCCGGGACAGGGGGGGAAAAACTGTTTTTT,CASSLAGTGGEKLFF
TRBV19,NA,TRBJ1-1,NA,TGTGCCAGTAGTATGGCCCGCAGGGTTTTGATGAACACTGAAGCTTTCTTT,CASSMARRVLMNTEAFF
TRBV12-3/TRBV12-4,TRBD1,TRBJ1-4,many,TGTGCCAGCAGTGGGGACAGCTACGAAAAACTGTTTTTT,CASSGDSYEKLFF
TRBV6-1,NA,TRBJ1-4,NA,TGTGCCAGCGGCAGGGGCGGGTCTAATGAAAAACTGTTTTTT,CASGRGGSNEKLFF
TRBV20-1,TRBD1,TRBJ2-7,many,TGCAGTGCTAGGGCCGGGACAGGACCCTACGAGCAGTACTTC,CSARAGTGPYEQYF
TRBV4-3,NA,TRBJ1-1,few,TGCGCCAGCAGCCGCCAAGGTCAGGGCCGTTACACTGAAGCTTTCTTT,CASSRQGQGRYTEAFF
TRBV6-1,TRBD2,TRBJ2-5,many,TGTGCCAGCAGTCTGACGAGGACTAGCGGGAGGACCCAGTACTTC,CASSLTRTSGRTQYF
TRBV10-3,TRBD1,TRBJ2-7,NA,TGTGCCATCAGTGAGAGGGACAGTCGAGCCTACGAGCAGTACTTC,CAISERDSRAYEQYF
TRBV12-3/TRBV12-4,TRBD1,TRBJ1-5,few,TGTGCCAGCAGTAGGGGGCTCGGGGGGCACCGGCCCCAGCATTTT,CASSRGLGGHRPQHF
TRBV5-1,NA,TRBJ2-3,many,TGCGCCAGCAGCTTGGGAGCGACAGTGAGCACAGATACGCAGTATTTT,CASSLGATVSTDTQYF
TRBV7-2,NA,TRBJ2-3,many,TGTGCCAGCAGCTTAAACTACGGGACTAGCACAGATACGCAGTATTTT,CASSLNYGTSTDTQYF
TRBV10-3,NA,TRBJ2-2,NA,TGTGCCATCAGTTACTCGGGCGGAAGATCGAACACCGGGGAGCTGTTTTTT,CAISYSGGRSNTGELFF
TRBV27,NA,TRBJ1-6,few,TGTGCCAGCAGACCAGATTACTCCTATAATTCACCCCTCCACTTT,CASRPDYSYNSPLHF
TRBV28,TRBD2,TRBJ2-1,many,TGTGCCAGCAGTTTAGGAATAGCGGGGGGGCCGGATAATGAGCAGTTCTTC,CASSLGIAGGPDNEQFF
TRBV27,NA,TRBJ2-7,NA,TGTGCCAGCAGTTTTGCGGGAAAACGCCACGAGCAGTACTTC,CASSFAGKRHEQYF
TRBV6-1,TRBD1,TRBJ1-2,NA,TGTGCCAGCAGTGTGGACAGGTCAGGCTACACCTTC,CASSVDRSGYTF
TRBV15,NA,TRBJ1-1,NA,TGTGCCACCGCGACAGGTAACACTGAAGCTTTCTTT,CATATGNTEAFF
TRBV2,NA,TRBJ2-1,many,TGTGCCGGTGGGGAGACTACCAACAATGAGCAGTTCTTC,CAGGETTNNEQFF
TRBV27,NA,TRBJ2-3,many,TGTGCCAGCAGTTGGAAGCCCTGGACTCAAACCGGGGATACGCAGTATTTT,CASSWKPWTQTGDTQYF
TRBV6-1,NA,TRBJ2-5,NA,TGTGCCAGCAGTGAAATGGAGACCCAGTACTTC,CASSEMETQYF
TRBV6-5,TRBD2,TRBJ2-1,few,TGTGCCAGCAGTTACTTCACCGGGACTAGTCGTTGGGGCTCCTACAATGAGCAGTTCTTC,CASSYFTGTSRWGSYNEQFF
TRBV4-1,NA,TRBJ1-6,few,TGCGCCAGCAGCCAAGATTCCCGGCCCCTCCACTTT,CASSQDSRPLHF
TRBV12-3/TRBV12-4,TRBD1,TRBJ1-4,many,TGTGCCAGCAGTTCCCTCACAGGGGGCCTTGCAACTAATGAAAAACTGTTTTTT,CASSSLTGGLATNEKLFF
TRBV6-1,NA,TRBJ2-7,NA,TGTGCCAGCAACTCTCGGACAGATAATTACGAGCAGTACTTC,CASNSRTDNYEQYF
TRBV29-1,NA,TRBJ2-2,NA,TGCAGCGTGGGATGGGCCGGCACCGGGGAGCTGTTTTTT,CSVGWAGTGELFF
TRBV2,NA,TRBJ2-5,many,TGTGCCAGCAGTGAAGCGGGGGAGACCCAGTACTTC,CASSEAGETQYF
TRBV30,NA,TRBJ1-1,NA,TGTGCCTGGAGCCGGACAGTTTATGAAGCTTTCTTT,CAWSRTVYEAFF
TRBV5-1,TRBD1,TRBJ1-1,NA,TGCGCCAGCAGCATCGGGACAGGGTACGAAGCTTTCTTT,CASSIGTGYEAFF
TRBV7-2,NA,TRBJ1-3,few,TGTGCCAGCAGCTTCGATGGAAACACCATATATTTT,CASSFDGNTIYF
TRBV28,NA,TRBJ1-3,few,TGTGCCAGCATAGACCGAACCTCGGGAAACACCATATATTTT,CASIDRTSGNTIYF
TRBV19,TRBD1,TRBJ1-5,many,TGTGCCAGTAGTTTCTCGGACAGGGGGAATCAGCCCCAGCATTTT,CASSFSDRGNQPQHF
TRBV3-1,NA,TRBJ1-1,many,TGTGCCAGCAGCCAAGATTTTGGGAACACTGAAGCTTTCTTT,CASSQDFGNTEAFF
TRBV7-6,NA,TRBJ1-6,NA,TGTGCCAGCAGCTTAGGGGCAGGGGTGGATTCACCCCTCCACTTT,CASSLGAGVDSPLHF
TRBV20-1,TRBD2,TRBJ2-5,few,TGCAGTGCTAGCCCCTCTAGCGGGGGGGCCCAAGAGACCCAGTACTTC,CSASPSSGGAQETQYF
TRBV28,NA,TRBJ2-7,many,TGTGCCAGCTCCTTTAGAGACCAAGCCTACGAGCAGTACTTC,CASSFRDQAYEQYF
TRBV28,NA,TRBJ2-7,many,TGTGCCAGCAGTTTGTTAGGGTCTGGCTACGAGCAGTACTTC,CASSLLGSGYEQYF
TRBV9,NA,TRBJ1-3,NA,TGTGCCAGCAGCGTAGAGGACAGCGGTGGAAACACCATATATTTT,CASSVEDSGGNTIYF
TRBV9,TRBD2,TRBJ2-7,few,TGTGCCAGCAGCGTAGCAGGAGCGGGAGGGACCTACGAGCAGTACTTC,CASSVAGAGGTYEQYF
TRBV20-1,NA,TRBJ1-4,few,TGCAGTGCTAGGAAGGGAAGAAATGGAAAACTGTTTTTT,CSARKGRNGKLFF
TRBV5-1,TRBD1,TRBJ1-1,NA,TGCGCCAGCAGCTCCAGGGGGCCGGGTGAAGCTTTCTTT,CASSSRGPGEAFF
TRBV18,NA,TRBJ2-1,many,TGTGCCAGCTCACCAACAGGCCCAACGAACAATGAGCAGTTCTTC,CASSPTGPTNNEQFF
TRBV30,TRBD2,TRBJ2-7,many,TGTGCCTGGAGGGCGACTAGCGGCCCTTACGAGCAGTACTTC,CAWRATSGPYEQYF
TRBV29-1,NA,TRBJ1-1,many,TGCAGCGCCATAACAGGGTTTTGGAACACTGAAGCTTTCTTT,CSAITGFWNTEAFF
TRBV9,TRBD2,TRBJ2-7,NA,TGTGCCAGCAGCAGGACTAGCGGGACCTACGAGCAGTACTTC,CASSRTSGTYEQYF
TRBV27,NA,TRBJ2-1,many,TGTGCCAGCAGTGCCGGGGAAGATGAGCAGTTCTTC,CASSAGEDEQFF
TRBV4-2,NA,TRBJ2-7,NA,TGTGCCAGCAGCCCCCAGGGGCGGGGACACTCCTACGAGCAGTACTTC,CASSPQGRGHSYEQYF